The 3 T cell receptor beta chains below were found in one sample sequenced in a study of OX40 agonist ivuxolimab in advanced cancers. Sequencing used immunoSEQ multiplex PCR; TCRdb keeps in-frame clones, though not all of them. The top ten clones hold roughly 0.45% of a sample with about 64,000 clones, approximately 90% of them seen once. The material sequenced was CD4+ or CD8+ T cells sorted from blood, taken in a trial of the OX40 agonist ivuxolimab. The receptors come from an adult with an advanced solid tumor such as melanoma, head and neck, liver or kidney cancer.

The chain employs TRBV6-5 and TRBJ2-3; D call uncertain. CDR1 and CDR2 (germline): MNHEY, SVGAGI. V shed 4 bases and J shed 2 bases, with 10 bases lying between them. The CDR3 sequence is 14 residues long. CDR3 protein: CASSSREATDTQYF. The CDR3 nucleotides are TGTGCCAGCAGTTCTAGGGAAGCCACAGATACGCAGTATTTT.

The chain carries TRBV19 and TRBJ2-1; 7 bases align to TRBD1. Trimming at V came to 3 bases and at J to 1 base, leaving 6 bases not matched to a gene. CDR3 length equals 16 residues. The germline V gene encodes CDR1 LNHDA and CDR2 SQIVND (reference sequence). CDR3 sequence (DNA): TGTGCCAGTAGTATGGGTCAGGGGGTTTCCTACAATGAGCAGTTCTTC. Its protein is CASSMGQGVSYNEQFF.

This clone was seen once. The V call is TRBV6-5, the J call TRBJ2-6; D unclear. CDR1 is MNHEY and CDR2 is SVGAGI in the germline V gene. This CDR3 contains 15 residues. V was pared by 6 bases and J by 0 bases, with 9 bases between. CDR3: CASSKVSSGANVLTF. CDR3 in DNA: TGTGCCAGCAGCAAAGTGAGCTCTGGGGCCAACGTCCTGACTTTC.